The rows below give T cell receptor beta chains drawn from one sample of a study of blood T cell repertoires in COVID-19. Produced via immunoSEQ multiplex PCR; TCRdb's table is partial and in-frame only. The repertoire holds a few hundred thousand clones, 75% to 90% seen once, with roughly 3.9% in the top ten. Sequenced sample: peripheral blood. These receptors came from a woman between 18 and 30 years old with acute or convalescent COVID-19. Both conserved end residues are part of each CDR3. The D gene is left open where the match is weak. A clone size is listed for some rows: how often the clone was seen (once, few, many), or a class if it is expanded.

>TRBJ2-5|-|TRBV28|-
TGTGCCAGCAGTTCCGGGACTCAAGAGACCCAGTACTTC
CASSSGTQETQYF
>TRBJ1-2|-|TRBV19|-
TGTGCCAGTACCCTTCGTGGGGCGGACTATGGCTACACCTTC
CASTLRGADYGYTF
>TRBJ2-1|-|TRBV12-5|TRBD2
TGTGCTAGTGGTTTGGAAAACCCTAGCGGGAGTCACAATGAGCAGTTCTTC
CASGLENPSGSHNEQFF
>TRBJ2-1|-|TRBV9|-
TGTGCCAGCAGCGTGAGCCAGGGACACTACAATGAGCAGTTCTTC
CASSVSQGHYNEQFF
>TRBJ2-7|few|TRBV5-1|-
TGCGCCAGCAGCTTGGGCCTAGCTAGAATTACCTACGAGCAGTACTTC
CASSLGLARITYEQYF
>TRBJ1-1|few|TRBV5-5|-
TGTGCCAGCAGCTTGATCCCAGGTCCGAACACTGAAGCTTTCTTT
CASSLIPGPNTEAFF
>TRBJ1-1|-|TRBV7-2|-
TGTGCCAACATTGGGCAGCCGAACACTGAAGCTTTCTTT
CANIGQPNTEAFF
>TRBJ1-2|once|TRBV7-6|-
TGTGCCAGCAGCTTAGCGGAGGGCGCTGGCTATGGCTACACCTTC
CASSLAEGAGYGYTF
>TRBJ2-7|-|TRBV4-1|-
TGCGCCAGCAGCCAAGATGAAAGCGCCTACGAGCAGTACTTC
CASSQDESAYEQYF
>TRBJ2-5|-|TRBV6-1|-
TGTGCCAGCAGTGATAGGGCGAGTAGAGGGGAGACCCAGTACTTC
CASSDRASRGETQYF
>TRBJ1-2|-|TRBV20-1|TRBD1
TGCAGTGCTAGTAAACAGGGGGATGGCTACACCTTC
CSASKQGDGYTF
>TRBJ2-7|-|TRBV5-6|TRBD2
TGTGCCAGCAGCTTAGGCGCGGGAGTTACCTACGAGCAGTACTTC
CASSLGAGVTYEQYF
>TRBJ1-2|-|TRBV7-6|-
TGTGCCAGCAGCTTACGACAATGGGAGATAATTGGCTACACCTTC
CASSLRQWEIIGYTF
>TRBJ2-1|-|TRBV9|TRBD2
TGTGCCAGCAGCTCCCTAGCGGACACCTCCTACAATGAGCAGTTCTTC
CASSSLADTSYNEQFF
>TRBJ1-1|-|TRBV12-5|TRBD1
TGTGCTAGTGGTTTGGTAGTGGGACAGGGGTCCCCTGAAGCTTTCTTT
CASGLVVGQGSPEAFF
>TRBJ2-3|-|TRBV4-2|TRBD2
TGTGCCAGCAGCCCGCTGTTACCGGGGGGGCCAGATACGCAGTATTTT
CASSPLLPGGPDTQYF
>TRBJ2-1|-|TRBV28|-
TGTGCCAGCAGTGCGACGGGGGGCGCAATCAATGAGCAGTTCTTC
CASSATGGAINEQFF
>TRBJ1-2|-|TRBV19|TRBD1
TGTGCCAGTAGTTTTGGGACAGGGGCTAACTATGGCTACACCTTC
CASSFGTGANYGYTF
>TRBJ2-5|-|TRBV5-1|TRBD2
TGCGCCAGCAGCTTAACCCGACACACCGCGCGGGGGGGAAGCCAAGAGACCCAGTACTTC
CASSLTRHTARGGSQETQYF
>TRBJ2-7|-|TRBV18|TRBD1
TGTGCCAGCTCACCACAGGACAGGGCCTTTGAGCAGTACTTC
CASSPQDRAFEQYF
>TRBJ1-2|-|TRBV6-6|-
TGTGCCAGCAGTACCCCCGGTACCCATGGCTACACCTTC
CASSTPGTHGYTF
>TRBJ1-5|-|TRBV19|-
TGTGCCAGTAGTCTCCGGGGGGGCGAGCCCCAGCATTTT
CASSLRGGEPQHF
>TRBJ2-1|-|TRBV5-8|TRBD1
TGTGCCAGCAGCCTAAGGACAGGATCCTACAATGAGCAGTTCTTC
CASSLRTGSYNEQFF
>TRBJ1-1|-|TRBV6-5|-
TGTGCCACGTATCAGGGCTACTTAAACACTGAAGCTTTCTTT
CATYQGYLNTEAFF
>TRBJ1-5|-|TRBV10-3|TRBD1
TGTGCCATCAGCCAAACAGGGGTCAATCAGCCCCAGCATTTT
CAISQTGVNQPQHF
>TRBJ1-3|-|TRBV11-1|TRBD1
TGTGCCAGCACCAAGACAGGGCGAACTGGAAACACCATATATTTT
CASTKTGRTGNTIYF
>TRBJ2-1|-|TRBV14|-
TGTGCCAGCAGCCAAGCAAGCGCGTACAATGAGCAGTTCTTC
CASSQASAYNEQFF
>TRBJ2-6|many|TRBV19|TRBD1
TGTGCCAGCGAGCGGGGACAGGGAGCCAACGTCCTGACTTTC
CASERGQGANVLTF
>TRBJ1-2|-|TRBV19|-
TGTGCCAGTAGTATAGATGCGGGGCGCTACTATGGCTACACCTTC
CASSIDAGRYYGYTF
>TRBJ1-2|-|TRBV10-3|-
TGTGCCATCAGTGAGCCCGGGGGTTCTGATGGCTACACCTTC
CAISEPGGSDGYTF
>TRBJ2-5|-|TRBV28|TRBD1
TGTGCCAGCAGTCCAACCGGGACAGGGGGTTTCGAGACCCAGTACTTC
CASSPTGTGGFETQYF
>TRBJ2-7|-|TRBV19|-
TGTGCCAGTAGTATGGCAGGGGCCCCCTACTACGAGCAGTACTTC
CASSMAGAPYYEQYF
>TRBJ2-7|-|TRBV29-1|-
TGCAGCGTTGTTGGCAACTCCTACGAGCAGTACTTC
CSVVGNSYEQYF
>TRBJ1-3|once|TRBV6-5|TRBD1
TGTGCCAGCAGTTACGACAGGGATAGAAACACCATATATTTT
CASSYDRDRNTIYF
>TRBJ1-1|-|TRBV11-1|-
TGTGCCAGCAGCTTAGGTATGGGGGGGCAAACTGAAGCTTTCTTT
CASSLGMGGQTEAFF